Shown below are 20 T cell receptor beta chains from a single sample sequenced in a study of blood T cell repertoires in COVID-19. The table came from immunoSEQ multiplex PCR; TCRdb's copy has only in-frame clones and leaves some out. The data show approximately 100,000 clones, 85% to 90% seen once. Sequencing was done on a sample of peripheral blood. The receptors come from a woman older than 75 with acute or convalescent COVID-19.

The chain recombines TRBV10-2 with TRBJ1-1; tentative D call: TRBD1 (6 bases). CDR3 length: 13 amino acids. Germline V CDR1 and CDR2: WSHSY, SAAADI. Deletions cut 6 bases from V and 0 bases from J, with 8 bases between. The CDR3 bases are TGCGCCAGCAGGGACAGCCTGAACACTGAAGCTTTCTTT. Its protein product is CASRDSLNTEAFF.

The J gene is TRBJ2-3, the V gene TRBV28, with D possibly matching TRBD2 (7 bases). The germline CDR1 and CDR2 sequences are MDHEN and SYDVKM. V was pared by 8 bases and J by 3 bases, with 15 bases between. CDR3 length: 14 residues. CDR3 loop: CASAPGGRTDTQYF. For the CDR3, the DNA is TGTGCCAGCGCCCCCGGGGGGCGGACAGATACGCAGTATTTT.

As DNA, the CDR3 is TGCGCCAGCAGTCGAATAGGACTAGCGGGCGAGACCCAGTACTTC. Protein sequence: CASSRIGLAGETQYF. The chain joins TRBV5-1 to TRBJ2-5, with TRBD2 identical over 11 bases. Germline V gene lookup returns CDR1 SGHRS and CDR2 YFSETQ. Trimming at V came to 5 bases and at J to 5 bases, leaving 8 bases not matched to a gene. The CDR3 is made up of 15 amino acids.

The sample holds one count of this clone. The chain couples TRBV6-2 or TRBV6-3 to TRBJ2-7, with D maybe TRBD1 (5 bases). Trimming left V 2 bases short and J 9 bases short, with 11 bases between. The CDR3 runs to 12 residues. The V gene's germline CDR1 is MNHEY and CDR2 SVGEGT. CDR3 DNA: TGTGCCAGCAGTTACCAGGGAATCTGGCAGTACTTC. Amino acids: CASSYQGIWQYF.

J is TRBJ1-6 and V is TRBV4-3, with D tentatively TRBD1 (5 bases). V lost 1 base and J lost 7, with 11 bases in between. The germline V gene has CDR1 LGHNA and CDR2 YSLEER. The CDR3 sequence is 15 residues long. The CDR3 here is CASSQGGGNNSPLHF. The CDR3 DNA is TGCGCCAGCAGCCAAGGGGGCGGTAACAATTCACCCCTCCACTTT.

This chain joins TRBV19 and TRBJ1-1; TRBD1 matches 7 bases. CDR1 and CDR2 (germline): LNHDA, SQIVND (reference sequence). With 2 bases clipped from V and 0 bases from J, the junction kept 9 bases outside the gene matches. The CDR3 length is 17 residues. The CDR3 spells CASSITHSGGLNTEAFF. CDR3 nucleotide sequence: TGTGCCAGTAGTATAACTCATTCAGGGGGATTGAACACTGAAGCTTTCTTT.

The chain has TRBV10-1 and TRBJ2-1; weak D call: TRBD2 (6 bases). With 0 bases removed from V and 10 bases from J, the gap between germline ends came to 10 bases. Germline loops: CDR1 WNHNN, CDR2 SYGVQD (reference sequence). The CDR3 consists of 13 residues. Here the CDR3 DNA reads TGCGCCAGCAGTGAGTCGACTCGGGGGGAGCAGTTCTTC. Protein: CASSESTRGEQFF.

This clone was observed a handful of times. The chain uses TRBV6-6 and TRBJ1-3, with no clear D. The CDR3 sequence is 16 residues long. The germline V and J ends were trimmed by 7 bases and 0 bases, with 16 bases remaining between them. Germline CDR1 MNHNY, CDR2 SVGAGI (reference sequence). CDR3 protein: CASTLSGLNSGNTIYF. As DNA, the CDR3 is TGTGCCAGCACCCTATCGGGTCTCAACTCTGGAAACACCATATATTTT.

The J gene is TRBJ1-2, the V gene TRBV4-1; D gene uncertain. The CDR3 totals 14 residues. V was pared by 4 bases and J by 0 bases, with 9 bases between. From germline, CDR1 is MGHRA and CDR2 YSYEKL. CDR3 amino acids: CASSLTVANYGYTF. CDR3 DNA sequence: TGCGCCAGCAGCCTCACGGTAGCTAACTATGGCTACACCTTC.

This clone was observed a single time. This chain joins TRBV5-1 and TRBJ1-2, with TRBD1 identical over 7 bases. CDR3 length: 13 residues. From germline, CDR1 is SGHRS and CDR2 YFSETQ. V gave up 2 bases and J gave up 7 bases; unmatched junction bases: 5. The CDR3 DNA sequence: TGCGCCAGCAGCTTAGGACAGGTCTCTGGCTACACCTTC. Translating gives CASSLGQVSGYTF.

The V gene is TRBV24-1, the J gene TRBJ1-1; D gene uncertain. V was shortened by 8 bases and J by 3 bases, with 12 bases between the two germline ends. This CDR3 region has 13 residues. From germline, CDR1 is KGHDR and CDR2 SFDVKD. In DNA, the CDR3 is TGTGCCACCACGGGTTCCGGGGACACTGAAGCTTTCTTT. This translates into CATTGSGDTEAFF.

CDR3: CASSFIPGDRWTEAFF. DNA for the CDR3: TGTGCCAGCAGTTTTATTCCCGGAGACCGGTGGACTGAAGCTTTCTTT. The chain links TRBV28 to TRBJ1-1; D remains unclear. Germline CDR1 MDHEN, CDR2 SYDVKM. This CDR3 spans 16 amino acids. V gave up 3 bases and J gave up 5 bases, with 19 bases separating them.

This clone was seen more than once but under ten times. CDR3 region: CASSPTGMNTEAFF. DNA for the CDR3: TGCGCCAGCAGCCCGACAGGTATGAACACTGAAGCTTTCTTT. The gene calls are TRBV5-1 and TRBJ1-1; the D gene is possibly TRBD1 (6 bases). Trimming left V 4 bases short and J 0 bases short, with 10 bases between. CDR1 and CDR2 from the germline V gene are SGHRS and YFSETQ. This CDR3 has 14 amino acids.

The CDR3 loop is CASSLTGDHQPQHF. DNA for the CDR3: TGTGCCAGCAGTTTGACAGGAGATCATCAGCCCCAGCATTTT. V usage is TRBV28 and J usage is TRBJ1-5; perhaps TRBD1 as D (6 bases). The V gene lost 3 bases and the J gene lost 5 bases, with 11 bases spanning the gap. There are 14 residues in the CDR3. Looked up from germline, CDR1 is MDHEN and CDR2 is SYDVKM.

The V call is TRBV28, the J call TRBJ1-1; 10 positions match TRBD1. Germline-derived CDR1 and CDR2 are MDHEN and SYDVKM. J lost 11 bases, V lost 1 base, and 7 bases had no gene match. CDR3 length: 14 residues. CDR3 DNA: TGTGCCAGCAGTTTATCTCAGGACAGGGGGAAGGCTTTCTTT. Its translation is CASSLSQDRGKAFF. The full variable domain, with the rest looked up from reference TRBV28 and TRBJ1-1, is DVKVTQSSRYLVKRTGEKVFLECVQDMDHENMFWYRQDPGLGLRLIYFSYDVKMKEKGDIPEGYSVSREKKERFSLILESASTNQTSMYLCASSLSQDRGKAFFGQGTRLTVV.

This clone was counted only a few times. The J gene is TRBJ1-1, the V gene TRBV4-1; D ambiguous. The CDR3 runs 14 residues. Trimming shortened V by 2 bases and J by 0 bases, and 7 bases separated the two germline ends. Germline V gene lookup returns CDR1 MGHRA and CDR2 YSYEKL. The CDR3 coding sequence is TGCGCCAGCAGCCAATCCACAGTGAACACTGAAGCTTTCTTT. It is translated as CASSQSTVNTEAFF.

The chain carries TRBV5-1 and TRBJ2-7; the match to TRBD1 covers 8 bases. Trimming at V came to 5 bases and at J to 0 bases, leaving 7 bases not matched to a gene. CDR1 SGHRS and CDR2 YFSETQ come from the germline V gene. The CDR3 consists of 15 residues. In DNA form, the CDR3 reads TGCGCCAGCAGAGACAGGGGTTCTTACTCCTACGAGCAGTACTTC. Translating gives CASRDRGSYSYEQYF.

The J gene is TRBJ1-1, the V gene TRBV30; TRBD1 might be the D (5 bases). CDR1 is GTSNPN and CDR2 is SVGIG in the germline V gene (reference sequence). There are 12 residues in the CDR3. V was trimmed by 2 bases and J by 4 bases, leaving 8 bases between them. The CDR3 DNA reads TGTGCCTGGAGTCCCAGGGTCACTGAAGCTTTCTTT. It translates to CAWSPRVTEAFF. The entire variable domain, with the rest obtained from reference TRBV30 and TRBJ1-1, is as follows: SQTIHQWPATLVQPVGSPLSLECTVEGTSNPNLYWYRQAAGRGLQLLFYSVGIGQISSEVPQNLSASRPQDRQFILSSKKLLLSDSGFYLCAWSPRVTEAFFGQGTRLTVV.

This rearrangement joins TRBV7-9 to TRBJ1-4, with 7 nucleotides matching TRBD1. Germline V gene lookup returns CDR1 SEHNR and CDR2 FQNEAQ (reference sequence). J was trimmed by 6 bases and V by 4 bases; bases with no gene match: 14. The CDR3 is 17 residues long. DNA of the CDR3: TGTGCCAGCAGCTCCCGCCGGTTCAGGGGGATTGATGAAAAACTGTTTTTT. It yields the protein CASSSRRFRGIDEKLFF.

The V gene is TRBV19, the J gene TRBJ2-7; TRBD1 matches at 10 bases. Germline V lookup: CDR1 LNHDA, CDR2 SQIVND (reference sequence). This CDR3 comprises 13 residues. The junction had 2 bases not matched to a gene; V was cut back by 7 bases and J by 2 bases. The CDR3 spells CASTGQGAYEQYF. In nucleotides, the CDR3 is TGTGCCAGTACCGGACAGGGGGCCTACGAGCAGTACTTC.